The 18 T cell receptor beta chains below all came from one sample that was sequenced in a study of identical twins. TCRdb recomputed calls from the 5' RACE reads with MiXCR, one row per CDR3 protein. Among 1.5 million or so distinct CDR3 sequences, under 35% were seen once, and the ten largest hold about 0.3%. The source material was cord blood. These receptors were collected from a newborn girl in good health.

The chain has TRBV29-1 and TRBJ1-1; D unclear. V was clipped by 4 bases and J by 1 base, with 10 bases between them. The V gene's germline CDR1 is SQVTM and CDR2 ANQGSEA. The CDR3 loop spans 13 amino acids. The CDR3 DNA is TGCAGCGTTGTGGGTCCCGAGAACACTGAAGCTTTCTTT. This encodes CSVVGPENTEAFF.

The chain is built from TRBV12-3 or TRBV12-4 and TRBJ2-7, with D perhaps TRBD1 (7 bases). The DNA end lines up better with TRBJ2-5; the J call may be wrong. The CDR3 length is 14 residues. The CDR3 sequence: CASSFRGEWETQYF. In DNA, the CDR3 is TGTGCCAGCAGTTTCAGGGGGGAATGGGAGACCCAGTACTTC.

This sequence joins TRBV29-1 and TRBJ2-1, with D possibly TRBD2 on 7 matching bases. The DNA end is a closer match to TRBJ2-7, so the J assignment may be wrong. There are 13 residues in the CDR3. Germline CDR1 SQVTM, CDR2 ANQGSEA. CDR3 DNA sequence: TGCAGCGTTGGAGGGGGAGGGTTCAATGAGCAGTACTTC. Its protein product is CSVGGGGFNEQYF.

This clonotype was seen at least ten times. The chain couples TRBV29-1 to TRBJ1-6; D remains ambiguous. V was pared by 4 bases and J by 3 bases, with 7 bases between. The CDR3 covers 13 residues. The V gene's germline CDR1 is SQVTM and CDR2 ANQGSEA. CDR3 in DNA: TGCAGCGTTGGTGCCAGCTATAATTCACCCCTCCACTTT. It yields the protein CSVGASYNSPLHF.

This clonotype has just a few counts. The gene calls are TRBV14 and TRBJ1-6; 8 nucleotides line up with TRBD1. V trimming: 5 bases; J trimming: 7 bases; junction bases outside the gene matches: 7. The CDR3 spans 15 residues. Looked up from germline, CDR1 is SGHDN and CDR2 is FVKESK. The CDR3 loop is CASSGQGLKNSPLHF. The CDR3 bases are TGTGCCAGCAGCGGACAGGGATTAAAGAATTCACCCCTCCACTTT. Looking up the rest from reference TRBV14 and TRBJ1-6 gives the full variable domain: EAGVTQFPSHSVIEKGQTVTLRCDPISGHDNLYWYRRVMGKEIKFLLHFVKESKQDESGMPNNRFLAERTGGTYSTLKVQPAELEDSGVYFCASSGQGLKNSPLHFGNGTRLTVT.

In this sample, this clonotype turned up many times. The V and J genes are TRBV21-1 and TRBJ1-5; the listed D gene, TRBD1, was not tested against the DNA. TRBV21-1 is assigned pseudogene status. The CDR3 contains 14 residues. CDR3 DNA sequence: TGTGCCAGGAGCTCGGGGGCTTGCAATCAGCCCCAGCATTTT. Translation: CARSSGACNQPQHF.

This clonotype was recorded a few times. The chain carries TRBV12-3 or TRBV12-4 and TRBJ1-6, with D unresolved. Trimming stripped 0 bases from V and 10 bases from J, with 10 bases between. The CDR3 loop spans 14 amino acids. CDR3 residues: CASSLAGWRSPLHF. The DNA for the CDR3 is TGTGCCAGCAGTTTAGCAGGGTGGCGATCACCCCTCCACTTT.

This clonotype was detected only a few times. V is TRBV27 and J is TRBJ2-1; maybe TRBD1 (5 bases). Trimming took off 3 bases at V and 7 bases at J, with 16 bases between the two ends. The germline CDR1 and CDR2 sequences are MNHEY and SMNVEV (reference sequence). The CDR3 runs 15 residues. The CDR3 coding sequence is TGTGCCAGCAGTTTCCAGGGAAGGGCCCGGAATGAGCAGTTCTTC. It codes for CASSFQGRARNEQFF.

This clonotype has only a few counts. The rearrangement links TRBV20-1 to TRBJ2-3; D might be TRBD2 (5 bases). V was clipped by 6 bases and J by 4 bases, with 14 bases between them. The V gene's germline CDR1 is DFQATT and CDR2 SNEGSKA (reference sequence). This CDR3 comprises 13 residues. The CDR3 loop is CSARGHLPDTQYF. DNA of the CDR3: TGCAGTGCGCGCGGGCATCTACCAGATACGCAGTATTTT.

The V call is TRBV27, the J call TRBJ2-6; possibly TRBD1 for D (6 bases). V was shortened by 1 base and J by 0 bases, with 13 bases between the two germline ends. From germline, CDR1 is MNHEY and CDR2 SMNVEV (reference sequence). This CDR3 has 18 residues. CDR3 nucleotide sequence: TGTGCCAGCAGTTTATGGTGGGACACCAGCTCTGGGGCCAACGTCCTGACTTTC. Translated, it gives CASSLWWDTSSGANVLTF.

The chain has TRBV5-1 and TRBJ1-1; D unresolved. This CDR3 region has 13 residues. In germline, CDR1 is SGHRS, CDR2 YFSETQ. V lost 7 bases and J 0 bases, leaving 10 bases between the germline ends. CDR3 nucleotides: TGCGCCAGCTCCGTCCTCATGAACACTGAAGCTTTCTTT. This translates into CASSVLMNTEAFF.

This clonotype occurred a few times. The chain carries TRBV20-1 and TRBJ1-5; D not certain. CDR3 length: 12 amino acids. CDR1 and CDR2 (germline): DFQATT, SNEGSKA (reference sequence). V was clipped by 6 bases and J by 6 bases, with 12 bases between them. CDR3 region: CSAQRSSQPQHF. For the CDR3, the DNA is TGCAGTGCCCAAAGATCCAGTCAGCCCCAGCATTTT.

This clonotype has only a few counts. The CDR3, as DNA: TGTGCCAGCAGCGTGGACACCTCCTATGGCTACACCTTC. Translated: CASSVDTSYGYTF. This chain links TRBV9 with TRBJ1-2; possible D gene TRBD1, 5 bases. The CDR3 runs to 13 residues. In germline, CDR1 is SGDLS, CDR2 YYNGEE. V was trimmed by 2 bases and J by 4 bases, leaving 9 bases between them.

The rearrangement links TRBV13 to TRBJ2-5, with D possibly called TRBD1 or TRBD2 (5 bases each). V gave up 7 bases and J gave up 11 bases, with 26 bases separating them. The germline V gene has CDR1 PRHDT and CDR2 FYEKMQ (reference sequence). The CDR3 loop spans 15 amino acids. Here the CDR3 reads CASTYSVRGTGEQYF. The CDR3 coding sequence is TGTGCCAGCACCTACTCGGTGAGGGGAACAGGAGAGCAGTACTTC.

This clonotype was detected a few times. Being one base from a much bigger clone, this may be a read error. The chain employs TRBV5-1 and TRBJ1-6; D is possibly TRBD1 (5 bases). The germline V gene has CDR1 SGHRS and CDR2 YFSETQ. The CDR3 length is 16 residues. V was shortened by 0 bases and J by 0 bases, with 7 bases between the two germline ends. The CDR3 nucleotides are TGCGCCAGCAGCTTGGGACAGAACTCCTATAATTCACCCCTCCACTTT. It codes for CASSLGQNSYNSPLHF.

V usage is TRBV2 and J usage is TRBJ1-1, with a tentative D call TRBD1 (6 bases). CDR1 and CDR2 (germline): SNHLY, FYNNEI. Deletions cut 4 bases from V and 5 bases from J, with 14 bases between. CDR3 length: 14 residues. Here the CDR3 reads CASSVAQGGTEAFF. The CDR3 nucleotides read TGTGCCAGCAGTGTTGCACAGGGAGGGACTGAAGCTTTCTTT.

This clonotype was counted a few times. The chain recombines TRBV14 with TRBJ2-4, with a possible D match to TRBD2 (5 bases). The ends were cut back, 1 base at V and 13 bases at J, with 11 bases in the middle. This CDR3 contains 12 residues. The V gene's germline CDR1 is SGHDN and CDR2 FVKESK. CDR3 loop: CASSQGPTGQYF. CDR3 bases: TGTGCCAGCAGCCAAGGGCCGACGGGGCAGTACTTC.

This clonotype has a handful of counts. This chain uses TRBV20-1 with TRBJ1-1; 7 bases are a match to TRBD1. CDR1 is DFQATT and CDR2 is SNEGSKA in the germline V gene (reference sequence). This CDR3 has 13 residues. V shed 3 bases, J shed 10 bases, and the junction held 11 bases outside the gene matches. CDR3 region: CSASPRGGSGAFF. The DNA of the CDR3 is TGCAGTGCTAGCCCCAGGGGGGGGAGCGGAGCTTTCTTT.